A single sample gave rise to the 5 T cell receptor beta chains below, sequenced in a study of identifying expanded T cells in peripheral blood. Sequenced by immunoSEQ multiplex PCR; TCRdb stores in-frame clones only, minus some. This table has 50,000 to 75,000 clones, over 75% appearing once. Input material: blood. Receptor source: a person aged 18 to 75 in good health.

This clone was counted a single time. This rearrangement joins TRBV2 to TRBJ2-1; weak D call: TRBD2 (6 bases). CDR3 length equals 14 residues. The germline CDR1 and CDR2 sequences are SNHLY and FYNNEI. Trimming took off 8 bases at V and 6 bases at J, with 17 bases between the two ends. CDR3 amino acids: CASLGLSGGNEQFF. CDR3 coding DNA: TGTGCCAGCCTGGGACTCTCGGGCGGCAATGAGCAGTTCTTC.

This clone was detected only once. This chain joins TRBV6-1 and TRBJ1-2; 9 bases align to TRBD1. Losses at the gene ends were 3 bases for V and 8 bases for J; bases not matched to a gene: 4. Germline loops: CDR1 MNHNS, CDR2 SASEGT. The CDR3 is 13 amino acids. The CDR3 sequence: CASSDRDRDGYTF. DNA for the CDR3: TGTGCCAGCAGTGATCGGGACAGGGACGGCTACACCTTC.

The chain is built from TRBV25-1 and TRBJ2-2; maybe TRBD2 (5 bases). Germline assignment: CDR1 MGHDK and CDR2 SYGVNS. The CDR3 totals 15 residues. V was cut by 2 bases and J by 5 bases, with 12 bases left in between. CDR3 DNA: TGTGCCAGCAGTGAACCGGGGATCAAGACCGGGGAGCTGTTTTTT. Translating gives CASSEPGIKTGELFF.

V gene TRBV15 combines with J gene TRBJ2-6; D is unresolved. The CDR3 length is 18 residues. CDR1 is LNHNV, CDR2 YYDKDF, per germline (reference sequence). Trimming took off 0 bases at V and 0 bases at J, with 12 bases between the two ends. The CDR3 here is CATSRDGVRSSGANVLTF. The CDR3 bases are TGTGCCACCAGCAGAGATGGAGTGAGAAGCTCTGGGGCCAACGTCCTGACTTTC.

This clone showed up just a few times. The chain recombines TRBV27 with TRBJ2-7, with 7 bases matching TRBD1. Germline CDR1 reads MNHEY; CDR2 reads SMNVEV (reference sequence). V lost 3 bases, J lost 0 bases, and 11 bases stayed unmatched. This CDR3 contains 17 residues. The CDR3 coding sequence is TGTGCCAGCAGTTTGAAGGGGAACAGGGGCGCCTCCTACGAGCAGTACTTC. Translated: CASSLKGNRGASYEQYF.